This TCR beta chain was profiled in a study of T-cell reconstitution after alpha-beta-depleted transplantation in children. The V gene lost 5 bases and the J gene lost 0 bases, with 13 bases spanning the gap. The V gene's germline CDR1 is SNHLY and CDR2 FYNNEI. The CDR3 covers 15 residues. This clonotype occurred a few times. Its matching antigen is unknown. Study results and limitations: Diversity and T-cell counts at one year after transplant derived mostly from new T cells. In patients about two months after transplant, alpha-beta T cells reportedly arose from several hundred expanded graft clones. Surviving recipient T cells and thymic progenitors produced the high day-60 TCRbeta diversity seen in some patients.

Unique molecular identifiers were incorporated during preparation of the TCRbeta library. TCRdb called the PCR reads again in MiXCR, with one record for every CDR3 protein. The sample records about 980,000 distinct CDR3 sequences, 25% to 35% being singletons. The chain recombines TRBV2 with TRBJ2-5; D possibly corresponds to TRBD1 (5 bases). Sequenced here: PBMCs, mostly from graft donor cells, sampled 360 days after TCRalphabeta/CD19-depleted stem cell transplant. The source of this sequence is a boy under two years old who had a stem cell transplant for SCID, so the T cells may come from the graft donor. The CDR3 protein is CASSPGRAHQETQYF. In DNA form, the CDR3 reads TGTGCCAGCAGTCCGGGCAGGGCACACCAAGAGACCCAGTACTTC.